This TCR beta chain was documented in a study of blood T cells in healthy people across ages. This CDR3 is built from 15 residues. Germline assignment: CDR1 LNHNV and CDR2 YYDKDF (reference sequence). Trimming removed 0 bases from V and 6 bases from J, with 14 bases in between. With a J-beta primer mix and a sample-barcoded 5' primer, a second PCR ran about 7 to 12 cycles. A tag from a template-switch adaptor with 12 random nucleotides marked each cDNA molecule. Using its own MiXCR run on the 5' RACE reads, TCRdb lists one record per CDR3 protein. The sample holds 550,000 to 750,000 distinct CDR3 sequences; roughly 20% are singletons and the top ten take approximately 3.7%.

The receptor was derived from an older man in good health. This chain uses TRBV15 with TRBJ2-5; tentatively, D is TRBD1 (7 bases). The sequencing input was blood. CDR3 amino acids: CATSRDLEGAKTQYF. CDR3 DNA sequence: TGTGCCACCAGCAGAGATCTGGAGGGGGCAAAGACCCAGTACTTC.